Presented here are 10 T cell receptor beta chains from one specimen sequenced in a study of T cells in localized non-small cell lung cancer. Assay used: immunoSEQ multiplex PCR; TCRdb lists only in-frame clones, some missing. The data show around 91,000 clones, roughly 90% seen once. This material consisted of peripheral blood, taken before any cancer treatment. Receptors were obtained from a man aged 40 to 70 with stage I squamous cell lung carcinoma.

J is TRBJ2-7 and V is TRBV10-3, with 8 bases that match TRBD1. CDR3 size: 14 residues. Germline lookup yields CDR1 ENHRY and CDR2 SYGVKD. Trimming removed 5 bases from V and 4 bases from J; junction bases left unmatched: 7. Here the CDR3 reads CAISLGTGEYEQYF. CDR3 DNA: TGTGCCATCAGTCTAGGGACAGGAGAATACGAGCAGTACTTC.

The chain uses TRBV6-6 and TRBJ1-1; a possible D gene is TRBD1 (5 bases). The V end lost 6 bases, the J end lost 10 bases, and 12 bases lay between the germline ends. This CDR3 has 11 amino acids. Looked up from germline, CDR1 is MNHNY and CDR2 is SVGAGI (reference sequence). The CDR3, as DNA: TGTGCCAGCAGCCCAGGGTGGGGAGCTTTCTTT. This gives the protein CASSPGWGAFF.

The rearrangement links TRBV18 to TRBJ1-2; D possibly corresponds to TRBD1 (5 bases). The CDR3 totals 14 residues. Germline CDR1 and CDR2: KGHSH and LQKENI. V dropped 1 base and J dropped 5 bases, with 11 bases sitting between them. The CDR3 DNA reads as TGTGCCAGCTCACCACTCGACAGCCAGTATGGCTACACCTTC. This codes for CASSPLDSQYGYTF.

The chain employs TRBV4-2 and TRBJ1-1, with D hard to call. Germline V lookup: CDR1 LGHNA, CDR2 YNFKEQ. The CDR3 spans 15 residues. V lost 3 bases and J lost 4, with 15 bases in between. CDR3 in DNA: TGTGCCAGCAGCCAGCGTGAGGCACTGGCCACTGAAGCTTTCTTT. As protein: CASSQREALATEAFF.

CDR3 nucleotide sequence: TGTGCCTGGAGTGTACGCAGGGGAAAGGGCTATGGCTACACCTTC. This translates into CAWSVRRGKGYGYTF. The chain joins TRBV30 to TRBJ1-2, with D perhaps TRBD1 (6 bases). The CDR3 loop spans 15 amino acids. From germline, CDR1 is GTSNPN and CDR2 SVGIG (reference sequence). Trimming cost V 0 bases and J 4 bases, with 15 bases left between them.

J is TRBJ1-6 and V is TRBV28; no definite D call. This CDR3 has 12 amino acids. Trimming left V 2 bases short and J 15 bases short, with 11 bases between. CDR1 MDHEN and CDR2 SYDVKM come from the germline V gene. The CDR3 protein is CASSLMPSFLHF. The DNA for the CDR3 is TGTGCCAGCAGTTTAATGCCTTCCTTCCTCCACTTT.

This chain connects TRBV7-2 to TRBJ1-4; D remains unclear. CDR1 is SGHTA and CDR2 is FQGNSA in the germline V gene. V was cut by 1 base and J by 4 bases, with 16 bases left in between. There are 17 residues in the CDR3. The CDR3 nucleotides read TGTGCCAGCAGCTTAGTAGGGCAGAGGGTTGGTAATGAAAAACTGTTTTTT. Protein product: CASSLVGQRVGNEKLFF.

The chain is built from TRBV19 and TRBJ1-5, with 8 bases aligning to TRBD1. This CDR3 contains 17 residues. Losses at the gene ends were 5 bases for V and 0 bases for J; bases not matched to a gene: 9. Germline values: CDR1 LNHDA, CDR2 SQIVND (reference sequence). The DNA for the CDR3 is TGTGCCAGTAGTTGGACAGGGAACCCTTATAGCAATCAGCCCCAGCATTTT. This translates into CASSWTGNPYSNQPQHF.

The genes are TRBV19 and TRBJ1-6, with 9 bases matching TRBD1. This CDR3 has 14 residues. CDR1 is LNHDA, CDR2 SQIVND, per germline (reference sequence). The trim removed 5 bases at V and 11 bases at J, leaving 7 bases unmatched. In nucleotides, the CDR3 is TGTGCCAGTAGTGTGGGACAGGGTGGCACACCCCTCCACTTT. Its protein is CASSVGQGGTPLHF.

V gene TRBV14 combines with J gene TRBJ1-2; no clear D. V gave up 3 bases and J gave up 1 base, with 12 bases separating them. This CDR3 has 15 residues. Per germline, CDR1 SGHDN and CDR2 FVKESK. CDR3 nucleotide sequence: TGTGCCAGCAGCCAGTACAGAAATCTTAACTATGGCTACACCTTC. Amino acids: CASSQYRNLNYGYTF.